This T cell receptor beta chain was captured by sequencing in a study of blood T cells in healthy people across ages. Trimming removed 2 bases from V and 10 bases from J, with 9 bases in between. Per the germline V gene, CDR1 is MNHEY and CDR2 is SMNVEV (reference sequence). CDR3 length equals 13 residues. It was with a sample-barcoded 5' primer and a J-beta primer mix that a second PCR of roughly 6 to 12 cycles was run. TCRdb called the 5' RACE reads again in MiXCR, with one record for every CDR3 protein. The table includes approximately 1.5 million distinct CDR3 sequences, roughly 32% detected once.

The receptor comes from a woman between 25 and 40 years old in good health. The V gene is TRBV27, the J gene TRBJ1-6; tentatively, D is TRBD1 (6 bases). Sequencing was done on a sample of blood. This CDR3 reads CASSLAGESPLHF. The CDR3 DNA reads as TGTGCCAGCAGTTTAGCAGGGGAATCACCCCTCCACTTT.